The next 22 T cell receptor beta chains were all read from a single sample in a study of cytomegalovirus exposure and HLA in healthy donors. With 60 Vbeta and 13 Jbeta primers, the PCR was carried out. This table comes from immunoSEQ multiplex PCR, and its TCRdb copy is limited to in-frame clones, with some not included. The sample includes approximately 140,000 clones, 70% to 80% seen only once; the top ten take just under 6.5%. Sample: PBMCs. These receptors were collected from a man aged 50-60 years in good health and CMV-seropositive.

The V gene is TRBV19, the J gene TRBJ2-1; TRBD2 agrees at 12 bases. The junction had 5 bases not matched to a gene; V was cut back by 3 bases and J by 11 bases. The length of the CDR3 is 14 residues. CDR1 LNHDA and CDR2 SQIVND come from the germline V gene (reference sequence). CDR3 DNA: TGTGCCAGTAGTATGTCTAGCGGGAGGGCCCAGCAGTTCTTC. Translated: CASSMSSGRAQQFF.

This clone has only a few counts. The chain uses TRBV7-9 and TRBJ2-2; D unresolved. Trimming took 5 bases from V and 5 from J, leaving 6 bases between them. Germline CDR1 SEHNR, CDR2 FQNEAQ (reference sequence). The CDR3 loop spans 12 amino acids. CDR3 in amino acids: CASSPLTGELFF. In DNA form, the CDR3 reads TGTGCCAGCAGCCCCCTTACCGGGGAGCTGTTTTTT.

The CDR3 DNA follows: TGTGCCAGCAGCCAAGGGCAGATCAGCGAGCAGTACTTC. This gives the protein CASSQGQISEQYF. This chain links TRBV14 with TRBJ2-7; D is unresolved. Germline CDR1 reads SGHDN; CDR2 reads FVKESK. Trimming took 1 base from V and 6 from J, leaving 10 bases between them. The CDR3 extends over 13 amino acids.

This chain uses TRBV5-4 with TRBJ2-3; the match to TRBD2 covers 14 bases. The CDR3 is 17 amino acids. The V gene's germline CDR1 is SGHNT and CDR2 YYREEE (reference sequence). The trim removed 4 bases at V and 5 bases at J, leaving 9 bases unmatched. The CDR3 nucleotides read TGTGCCAGCAGCCCTGGACTAGCGGGAGGAGGAGTAGATACGCAGTATTTT. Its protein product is CASSPGLAGGGVDTQYF.

This CDR3 reads CASSYGALDYGYTF. In DNA, the CDR3 is TGTGCCAGCAGTTATGGGGCTCTCGACTATGGCTACACCTTC. The chain carries TRBV6-5 and TRBJ1-2; possibly TRBD1 for D (5 bases). V was trimmed by 3 bases and J by 3 bases, leaving 11 bases between them. This CDR3 is built from 14 residues. In germline, CDR1 is MNHEY, CDR2 SVGAGI.

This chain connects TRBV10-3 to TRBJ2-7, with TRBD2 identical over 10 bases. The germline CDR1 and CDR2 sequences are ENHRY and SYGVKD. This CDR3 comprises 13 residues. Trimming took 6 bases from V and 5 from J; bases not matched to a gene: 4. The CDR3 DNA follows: TGTGCCATCAGGGGGACTAGCGAGGACGAGCAGTACTTC. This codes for CAIRGTSEDEQYF.

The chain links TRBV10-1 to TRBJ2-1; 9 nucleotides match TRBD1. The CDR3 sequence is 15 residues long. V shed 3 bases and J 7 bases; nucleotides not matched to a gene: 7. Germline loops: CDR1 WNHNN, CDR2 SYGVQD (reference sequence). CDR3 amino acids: CASSDGTGSLNEQFF. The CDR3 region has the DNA TGCGCCAGCAGTGACGGGACAGGGTCGTTGAATGAGCAGTTCTTC.

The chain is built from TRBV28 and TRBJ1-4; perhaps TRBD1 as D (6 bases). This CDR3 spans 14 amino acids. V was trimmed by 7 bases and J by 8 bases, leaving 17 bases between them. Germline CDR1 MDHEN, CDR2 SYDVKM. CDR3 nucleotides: TGTGCCAGCACCCTACAGGGATCAAGAGAAAAACTGTTTTTT. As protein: CASTLQGSREKLFF. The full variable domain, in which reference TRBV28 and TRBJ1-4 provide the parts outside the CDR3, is DVKVTQSSRYLVKRTGEKVFLECVQDMDHENMFWYRQDPGLGLRLIYFSYDVKMKEKGDIPEGYSVSREKKERFSLILESASTNQTSMYLCASTLQGSREKLFFGSGTQLSVL.

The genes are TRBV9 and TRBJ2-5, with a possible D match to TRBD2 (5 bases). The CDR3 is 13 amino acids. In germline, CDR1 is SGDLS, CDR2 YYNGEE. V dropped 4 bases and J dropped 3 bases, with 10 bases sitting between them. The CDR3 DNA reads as TGTGCCAGCAGCCCTAGCTGGGAAGAGACCCAGTACTTC. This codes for CASSPSWEETQYF. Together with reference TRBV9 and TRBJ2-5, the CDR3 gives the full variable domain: DSGVTQTPKHLITATGQRVTLRCSPRSGDLSVYWYQQSLDQGLQFLIQYYNGEERAKGNILERFSAQQFPDLHSELNLSSLELGDSALYFCASSPSWEETQYFGPGTRLLVL.

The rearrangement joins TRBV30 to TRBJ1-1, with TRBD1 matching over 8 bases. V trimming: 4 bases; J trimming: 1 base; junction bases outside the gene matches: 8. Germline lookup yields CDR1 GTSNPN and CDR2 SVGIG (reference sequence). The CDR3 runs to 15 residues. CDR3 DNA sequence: TGTGCCTGGACCGGATACAGGGGGGGGAACACTGAAGCTTTCTTT. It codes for CAWTGYRGGNTEAFF.

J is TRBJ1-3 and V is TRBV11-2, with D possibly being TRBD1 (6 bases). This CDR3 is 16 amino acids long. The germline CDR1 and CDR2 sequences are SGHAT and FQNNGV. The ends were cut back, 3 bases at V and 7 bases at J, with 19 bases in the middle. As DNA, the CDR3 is TGTGCCAGCAGCTTGAATTTTCAACAGGGAGGGAACACCATATATTTT. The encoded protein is CASSLNFQQGGNTIYF.

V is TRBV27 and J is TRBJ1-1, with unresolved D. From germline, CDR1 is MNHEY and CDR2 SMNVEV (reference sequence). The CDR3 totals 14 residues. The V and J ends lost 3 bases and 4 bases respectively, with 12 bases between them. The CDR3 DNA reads TGTGCCAGCAGTTTTTCGGGATGGGCCACTGAAGCTTTCTTT. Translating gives CASSFSGWATEAFF.

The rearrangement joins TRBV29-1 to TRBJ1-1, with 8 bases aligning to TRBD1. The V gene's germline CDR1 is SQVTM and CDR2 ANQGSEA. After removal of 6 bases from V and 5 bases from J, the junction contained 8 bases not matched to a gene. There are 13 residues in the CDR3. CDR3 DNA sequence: TGCAGCGTCGGGAGACAGGGGCGGACTGAAGCTTTCTTT. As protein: CSVGRQGRTEAFF.

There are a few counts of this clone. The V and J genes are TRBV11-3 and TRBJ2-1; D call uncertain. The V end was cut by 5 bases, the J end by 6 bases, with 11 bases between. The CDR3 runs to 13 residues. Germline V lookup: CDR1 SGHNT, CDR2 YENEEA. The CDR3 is CASSAGPVNEQFF. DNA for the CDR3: TGTGCCAGCAGCGCTGGGCCGGTCAATGAGCAGTTCTTC.

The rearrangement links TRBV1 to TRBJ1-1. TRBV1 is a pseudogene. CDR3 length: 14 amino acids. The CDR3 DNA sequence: TGCACCAGCAGCCAAGATCTAGGATACACTGAAGCTTTCTTT. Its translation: CTSSQDLGYTEAFF.

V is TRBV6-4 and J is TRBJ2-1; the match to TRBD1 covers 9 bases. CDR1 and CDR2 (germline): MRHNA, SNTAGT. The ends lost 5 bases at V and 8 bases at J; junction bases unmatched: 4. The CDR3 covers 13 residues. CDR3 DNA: TGTGCCAGCAGTCGGACAGGGGAAGATGAGCAGTTCTTC. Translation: CASSRTGEDEQFF.

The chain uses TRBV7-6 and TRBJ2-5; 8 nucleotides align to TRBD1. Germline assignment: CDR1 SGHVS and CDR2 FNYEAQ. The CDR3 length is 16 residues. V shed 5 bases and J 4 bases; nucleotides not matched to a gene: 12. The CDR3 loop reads CASSPDYDRGGETQYF. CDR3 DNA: TGTGCCAGCAGCCCGGACTACGACAGGGGAGGAGAGACCCAGTACTTC.

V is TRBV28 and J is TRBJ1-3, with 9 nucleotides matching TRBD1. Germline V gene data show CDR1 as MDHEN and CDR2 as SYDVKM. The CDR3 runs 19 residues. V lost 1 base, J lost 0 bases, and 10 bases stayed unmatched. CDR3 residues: CASSLSRDRERFSGNTIYF. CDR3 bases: TGTGCCAGCAGTTTATCCCGGGACAGGGAACGCTTCTCTGGAAACACCATATATTTT.

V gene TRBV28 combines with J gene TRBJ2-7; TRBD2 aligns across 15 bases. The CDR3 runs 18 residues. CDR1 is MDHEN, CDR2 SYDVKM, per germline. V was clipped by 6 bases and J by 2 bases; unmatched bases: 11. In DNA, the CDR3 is TGTGCCAGCAGCCTAAAGGGGACTAGCGGGAGGAGGACCTACGAGCAGTACTTC. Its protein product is CASSLKGTSGRRTYEQYF.

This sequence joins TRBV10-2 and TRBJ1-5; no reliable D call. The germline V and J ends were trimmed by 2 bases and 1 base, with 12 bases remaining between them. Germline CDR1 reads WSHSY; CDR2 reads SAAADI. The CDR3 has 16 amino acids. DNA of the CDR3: TGCGCCAGCAGTGAGGGAGTCACTATAAGCAATCAGCCCCAGCATTTT. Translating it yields CASSEGVTISNQPQHF.

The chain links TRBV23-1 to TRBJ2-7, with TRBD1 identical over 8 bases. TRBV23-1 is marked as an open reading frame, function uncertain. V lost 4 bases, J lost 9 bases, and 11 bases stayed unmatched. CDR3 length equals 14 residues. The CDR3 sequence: CASSPRGQGYWQYF. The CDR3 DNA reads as TGCGCCAGCAGTCCCCGAGGACAGGGATATTGGCAGTACTTC.

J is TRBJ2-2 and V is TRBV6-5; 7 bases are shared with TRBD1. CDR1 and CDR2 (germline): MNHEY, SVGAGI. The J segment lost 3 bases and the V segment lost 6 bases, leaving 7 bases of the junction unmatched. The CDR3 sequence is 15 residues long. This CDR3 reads CASSRGQAYTGELFF. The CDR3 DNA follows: TGTGCCAGCAGCCGTGGACAGGCCTACACCGGGGAGCTGTTTTTT.